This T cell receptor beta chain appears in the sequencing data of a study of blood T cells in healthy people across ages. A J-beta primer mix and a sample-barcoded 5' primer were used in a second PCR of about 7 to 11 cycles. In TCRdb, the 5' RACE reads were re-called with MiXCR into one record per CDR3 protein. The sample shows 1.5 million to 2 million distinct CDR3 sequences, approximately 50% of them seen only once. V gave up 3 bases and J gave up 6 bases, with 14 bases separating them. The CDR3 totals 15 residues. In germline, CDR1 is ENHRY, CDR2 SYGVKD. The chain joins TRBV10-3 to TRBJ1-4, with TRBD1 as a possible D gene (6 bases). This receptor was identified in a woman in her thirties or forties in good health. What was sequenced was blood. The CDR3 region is CAISDGAGDDEKLFF. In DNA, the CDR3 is TGTGCCATCAGTGACGGGGCAGGGGATGATGAAAAACTGTTTTTT.